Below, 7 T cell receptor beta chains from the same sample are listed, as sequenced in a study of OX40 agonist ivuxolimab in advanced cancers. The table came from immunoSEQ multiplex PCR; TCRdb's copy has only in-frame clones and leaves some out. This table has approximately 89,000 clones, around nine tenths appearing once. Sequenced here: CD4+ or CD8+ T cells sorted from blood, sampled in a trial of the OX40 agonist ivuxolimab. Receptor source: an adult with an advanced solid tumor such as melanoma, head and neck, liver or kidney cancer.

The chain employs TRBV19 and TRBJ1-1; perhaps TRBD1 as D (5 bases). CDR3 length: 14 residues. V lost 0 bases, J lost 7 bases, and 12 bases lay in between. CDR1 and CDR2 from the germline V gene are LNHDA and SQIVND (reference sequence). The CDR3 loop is CASSIDRGPSEAFF. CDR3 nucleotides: TGTGCCAGTAGTATAGATAGGGGACCGAGTGAAGCTTTCTTT.

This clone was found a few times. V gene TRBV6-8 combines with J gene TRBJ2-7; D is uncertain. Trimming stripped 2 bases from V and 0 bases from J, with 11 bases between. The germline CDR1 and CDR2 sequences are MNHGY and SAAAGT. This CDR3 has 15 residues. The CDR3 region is CASSYGSVVSYEQYF. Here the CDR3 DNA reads TGTGCCAGCAGTTACGGGTCAGTCGTCTCCTACGAGCAGTACTTC.

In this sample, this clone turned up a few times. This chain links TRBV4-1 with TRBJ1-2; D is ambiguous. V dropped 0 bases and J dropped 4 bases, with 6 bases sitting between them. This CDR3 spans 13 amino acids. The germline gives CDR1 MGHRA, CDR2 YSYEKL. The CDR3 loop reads CASSQEGSYGYTF. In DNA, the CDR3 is TGCGCCAGCAGCCAAGAGGGTTCCTATGGCTACACCTTC.

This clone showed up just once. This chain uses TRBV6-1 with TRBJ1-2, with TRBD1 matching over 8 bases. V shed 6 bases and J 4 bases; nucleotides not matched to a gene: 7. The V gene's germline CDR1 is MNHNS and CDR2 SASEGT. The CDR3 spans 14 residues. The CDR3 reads CASSQTGDSYGYTF. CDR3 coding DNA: TGTGCCAGCAGCCAGACAGGGGATTCCTATGGCTACACCTTC.

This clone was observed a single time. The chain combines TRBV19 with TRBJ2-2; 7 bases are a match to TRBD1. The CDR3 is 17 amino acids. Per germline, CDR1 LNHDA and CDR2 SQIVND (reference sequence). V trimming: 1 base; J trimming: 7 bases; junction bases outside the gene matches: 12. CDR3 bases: TGTGCCAGTAGTATAGGTGGAGCCGCACAGGGGAGCGGGGAGCTGTTTTTT. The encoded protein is CASSIGGAAQGSGELFF.

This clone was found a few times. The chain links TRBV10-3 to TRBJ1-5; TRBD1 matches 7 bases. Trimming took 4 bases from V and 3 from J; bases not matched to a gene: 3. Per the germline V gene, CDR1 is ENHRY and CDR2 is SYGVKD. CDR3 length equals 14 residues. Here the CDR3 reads CAISGEGANQPQHF. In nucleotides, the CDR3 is TGTGCCATCAGTGGCGAGGGGGCCAATCAGCCCCAGCATTTT.

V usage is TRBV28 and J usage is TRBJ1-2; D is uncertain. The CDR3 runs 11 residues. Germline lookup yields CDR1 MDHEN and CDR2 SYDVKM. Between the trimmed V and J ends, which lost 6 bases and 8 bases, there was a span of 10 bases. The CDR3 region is CASRGSRGYTF. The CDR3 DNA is TGTGCCAGCAGGGGGTCGCGAGGCTACACCTTC.